These 12 T cell receptor beta chains originate from one sample sequenced in a study of cytotoxic CD8 clonotypes in ibrutinib-treated CLL. Some clones are missing from TCRdb's copy, which holds only in-frame ones; the method was immunoSEQ multiplex PCR. The profile shows almost 250,000 clones, 60% to 75% of them singletons. Sequencing used PBMCs, obtained after 24 months of ibrutinib treatment. The receptors were gathered from a human donor with chronic lymphocytic leukemia.

This sequence joins TRBV18 and TRBJ2-3, with D unclear. V gave up 3 bases and J gave up 4 bases, with 5 bases separating them. Germline V gene sequence: CDR1 KGHSH, CDR2 LQKENI. The CDR3 length is 12 residues. The CDR3 sequence: CASSPLADTQYF. The CDR3 DNA reads as TGTGCCAGCTCACCGTTGGCAGATACGCAGTATTTT.

The V call is TRBV6-5, the J call TRBJ1-2; D gene unclear. Germline assignment: CDR1 MNHEY and CDR2 SVGAGI. The CDR3 loop spans 13 amino acids. Trimming shortened V by 6 bases and J by 8 bases, and 16 bases separated the two germline ends. The chain's CDR3 is CASSLASGGGYTF. The CDR3 DNA is TGTGCCAGCAGCCTCGCGTCCGGCGGGGGCTACACCTTC.

As DNA, the CDR3 is TGTGCCAGCAGCCCCTCGTGGACAGGGGAAAATGAAAAACTGTTTTTT. This translates into CASSPSWTGENEKLFF. V and J are TRBV7-9 and TRBJ1-4; 9 bases are shared with TRBD1. The CDR3 has 16 amino acids. From germline, CDR1 is SEHNR and CDR2 FQNEAQ (reference sequence). V dropped 5 bases and J dropped 5; count of bases not matched to a gene: 9.

This clone has more than one count but fewer than ten. This sequence joins TRBV7-8 and TRBJ2-7; 9 bases match TRBD2. After removal of 8 bases from V and 1 base from J, the junction contained 3 bases not matched to a gene. CDR3 length: 13 residues. The germline CDR1 and CDR2 sequences are SGHVS and FQNEAQ. For the CDR3, the DNA is TGTGCCAGCTTCACTAGCGGGTCCTACGAGCAGTACTTC. Protein: CASFTSGSYEQYF.

Written as DNA, the CDR3 is TGTGCCAGCTCACCACCAGGGCTCAATGAGCAGTTCTTC. This codes for CASSPPGLNEQFF. The V gene is TRBV18, the J gene TRBJ2-1; D is undetermined. The CDR3 is 13 amino acids. Germline CDR1 reads KGHSH; CDR2 reads LQKENI. Trimming cost V 0 bases and J 6 bases, with 6 bases left between them.

The genes are TRBV28 and TRBJ2-7; D gene uncertain. Germline CDR1 is MDHEN and CDR2 is SYDVKM. The V end lost 5 bases, the J end lost 2 bases, and 10 bases lay between the germline ends. The CDR3 extends over 13 amino acids. In nucleotides, the CDR3 is TGTGCCAGCAGTAAACCTAGTCCCTACGAGCAGTACTTC. Protein product: CASSKPSPYEQYF.

The rearrangement joins TRBV29-1 to TRBJ1-1, with D maybe TRBD1 (5 bases). V dropped 4 bases and J dropped 1 base, with 16 bases sitting between them. CDR3 length equals 15 residues. Germline CDR1 is SQVTM and CDR2 is ANQGSEA. The CDR3 sequence is CSVGAGDTPNTEAFF. In DNA, the CDR3 is TGCAGCGTTGGGGCGGGGGATACTCCGAACACTGAAGCTTTCTTT.

The V call is TRBV9, the J call TRBJ2-5, with TRBD2 matching 9 bases. Per germline, CDR1 SGDLS and CDR2 YYNGEE. Trimming cost V 0 bases and J 3 bases; bases outside gene matches: 6. This CDR3 is built from 16 residues. In DNA, the CDR3 is TGTGCCAGCAGCGTAGGTAGCGGGAGCGGGGAAGAGACCCAGTACTTC. This gives the protein CASSVGSGSGEETQYF.

The genes are TRBV10-3 and TRBJ1-1; weak D call: TRBD1 (5 bases). Trimming left V 4 bases short and J 2 bases short, with 8 bases between. There are 13 residues in the CDR3. Germline CDR1 reads ENHRY; CDR2 reads SYGVKD. CDR3 coding DNA: TGTGCCATCAGTGGAGGGGTAAACACTGAAGCTTTCTTT. Its protein is CAISGGVNTEAFF.

This clone was detected a few times. CDR3 sequence reads: CASTLAHSSYNEQFF. The CDR3 DNA reads TGTGCCAGCACCCTTGCGCATTCCTCCTACAATGAGCAGTTCTTC. The rearrangement links TRBV2 to TRBJ2-1; the D is unclear. This CDR3 spans 15 amino acids. Between the trimmed V and J ends, which lost 7 bases and 0 bases, there was a span of 13 bases. Germline CDR1 SNHLY, CDR2 FYNNEI.

The chain links TRBV7-9 to TRBJ2-5; 11 nucleotides align to TRBD2. The CDR3 contains 16 residues. The germline gives CDR1 SEHNR, CDR2 FQNEAQ (reference sequence). V lost 5 bases to trimming and J lost 5 bases; unmatched junction nucleotides: 10. CDR3 residues: CASSHTSGRGGETQYF. DNA for the CDR3: TGTGCCAGCAGCCATACTAGCGGGAGAGGCGGCGAGACCCAGTACTTC.

The V gene is TRBV9, the J gene TRBJ2-7; D possibly matches TRBD1 or TRBD2 (6 bases each). The CDR3 has 15 residues. The V gene lost 0 bases and the J gene lost 5 bases, with 15 bases spanning the gap. CDR1 and CDR2 (germline): SGDLS, YYNGEE. CDR3 DNA sequence: TGTGCCAGCAGCGTAGACCCCCTTAGGGGGGACGAGCAGTACTTC. Its protein product is CASSVDPLRGDEQYF. The full variable domain, completed using reference TRBV9 and TRBJ2-7, is DSGVTQTPKHLITATGQRVTLRCSPRSGDLSVYWYQQSLDQGLQFLIQYYNGEERAKGNILERFSAQQFPDLHSELNLSSLELGDSALYFCASSVDPLRGDEQYFGPGTRLTVT.